This T cell receptor (beta chain) comes out of a study of T cell responses to AZD1222 COVID-19 vaccine. At the level of the study: Combined were second doses at about 4 or about 12 weeks.

Broader study findings: Only five to seven AZD1222 recipients were seropositive at baseline. Spike-specific TCR breadth rose after two AZD1222 doses, and depth rose as well. Repertoire sampling was restricted to post-peak T cell response timepoints.

As to this clone: Its antigen is currently unknown.

V lost 0 bases to trimming and J lost 0 bases, with 8 bases between them. The CDR3 is 15 residues long. CDR1 SGDLS and CDR2 YYNGEE come from the germline V gene. TCRdb's copy holds only in-frame clones and misses some; the assay was immunoSEQ multiplex PCR. The data contain 110,000 to 150,000 clones, about 92% of them singletons. The J gene is TRBJ2-3, the V gene TRBV9; D perhaps matches TRBD2 (6 bases). The source is an adult in good health. The sample in question was peripheral blood, obtained on day 0 of AZD1222 vaccination. Here the CDR3 reads CASSVEGTSTDTQYF. The CDR3, as DNA: TGTGCCAGCAGCGTAGAGGGGACTAGCACAGATACGCAGTATTTT.